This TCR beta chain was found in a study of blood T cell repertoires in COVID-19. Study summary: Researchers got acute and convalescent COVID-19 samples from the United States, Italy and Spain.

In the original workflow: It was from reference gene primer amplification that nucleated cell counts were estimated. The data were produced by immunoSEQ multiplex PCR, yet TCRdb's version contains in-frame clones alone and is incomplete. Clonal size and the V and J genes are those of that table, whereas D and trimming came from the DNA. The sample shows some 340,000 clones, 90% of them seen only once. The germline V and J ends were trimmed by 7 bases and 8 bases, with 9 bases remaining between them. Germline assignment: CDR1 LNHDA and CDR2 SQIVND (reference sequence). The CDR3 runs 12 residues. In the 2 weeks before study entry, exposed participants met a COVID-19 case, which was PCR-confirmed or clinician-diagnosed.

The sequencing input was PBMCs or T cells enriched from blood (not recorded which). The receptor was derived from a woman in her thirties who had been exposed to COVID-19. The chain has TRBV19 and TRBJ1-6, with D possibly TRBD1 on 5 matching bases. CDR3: CASTPGDSPLHF. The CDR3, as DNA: TGTGCCAGTACCCCGGGGGATTCACCCCTCCACTTT. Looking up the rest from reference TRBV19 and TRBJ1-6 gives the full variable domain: DGGITQSPKYLFRKEGQNVTLSCEQNLNHDAMYWYRQDPGQGLRLIYYSQIVNDFQKGDIAEGYSVSREKKESFPLTVTSAQKNPTAFYLCASTPGDSPLHFGNGTRLTVT.